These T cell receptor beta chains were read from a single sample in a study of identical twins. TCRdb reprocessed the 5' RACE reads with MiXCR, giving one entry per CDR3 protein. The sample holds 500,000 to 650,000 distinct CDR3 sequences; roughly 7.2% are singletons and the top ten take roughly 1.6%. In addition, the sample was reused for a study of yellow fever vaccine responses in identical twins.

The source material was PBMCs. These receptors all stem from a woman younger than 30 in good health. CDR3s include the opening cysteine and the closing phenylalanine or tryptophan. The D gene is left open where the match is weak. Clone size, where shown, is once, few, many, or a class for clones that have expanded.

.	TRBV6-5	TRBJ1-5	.	CASSYGWGSNQPQHF	TGTGCCAGCAGTTACGGCTGGGGCAGCAATCAGCCCCAGCATTTT
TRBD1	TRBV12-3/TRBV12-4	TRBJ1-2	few	CASSFSGGGYLDRSYGYTF	TGTGCCAGCAGTTTCTCAGGGGGGGGTTACCTTGATCGGAGCTATGGCTACACCTTC
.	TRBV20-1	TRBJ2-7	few	CSASTGSEQYF	TGCAGTGCGAGCACAGGTTCCGAGCAGTACTTC
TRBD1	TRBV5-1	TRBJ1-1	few	CASSLDRGLGEAFF	TGCGCCAGCAGCTTGGACAGGGGGCTCGGTGAAGCTTTCTTT
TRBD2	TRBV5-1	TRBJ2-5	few	CASSSGLAGGWQETQYF	TGCGCCAGCAGTTCCGGACTAGCGGGAGGATGGCAAGAGACCCAGTACTTC
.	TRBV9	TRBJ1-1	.	CASSPRASEAFF	TGTGCCAGCAGCCCCAGAGCTAGTGAAGCTTTCTTT
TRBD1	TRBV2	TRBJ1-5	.	CASRGDRGRVNQPQHF	TGTGCCAGCAGGGGGGACAGGGGGCGTGTCAATCAGCCCCAGCATTTT
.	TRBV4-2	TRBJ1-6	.	CASSQDWRGGSPLHF	TGTGCCAGCAGCCAAGATTGGCGGGGCGGTTCACCCCTCCACTTT
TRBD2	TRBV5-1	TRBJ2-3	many	CASSPVAGSYTDTQYF	TGCGCCAGCAGCCCCGTAGCGGGGAGTTACACAGATACGCAGTATTTT
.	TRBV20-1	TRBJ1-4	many	CSARHNEKLFF	TGCAGTGCTAGACATAATGAAAAACTGTTTTTT
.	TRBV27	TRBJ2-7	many	CASSSPQVAREQYF	TGTGCCAGCAGTTCCCCACAGGTAGCTCGCGAGCAGTACTTC
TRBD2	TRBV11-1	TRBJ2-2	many	CASSLLPVVAGNTGELFF	TGTGCCAGCAGCTTACTCCCTGTGGTAGCGGGAAACACCGGGGAGCTGTTTTTT
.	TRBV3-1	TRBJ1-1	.	CASGVRGVKGEAFF	TGTGCCAGCGGGGTGAGGGGTGTGAAGGGTGAAGCTTTCTTT
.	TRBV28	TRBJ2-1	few	CASSSSDGLDEQFF	TGTGCCAGCAGCTCCTCGGACGGTTTAGATGAGCAGTTCTTC
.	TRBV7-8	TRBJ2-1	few	CASSLAETRNEQFF	TGTGCCAGCAGCTTAGCAGAGACCCGGAATGAGCAGTTCTTC
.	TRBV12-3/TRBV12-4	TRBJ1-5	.	CASSLGLYSNQPQHF	TGTGCCAGCAGTTTAGGGCTATATAGCAATCAGCCCCAGCATTTT
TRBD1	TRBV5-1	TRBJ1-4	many	CASSSAGTGEEKLFF	TGCGCCAGCAGCTCGGCCGGGACAGGGGAAGAAAAACTGTTTTTT
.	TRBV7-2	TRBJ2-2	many	CASSLAGALNTGELFF	TGTGCCAGCAGCTTAGCAGGGGCCCTGAACACCGGGGAGCTGTTTTTT
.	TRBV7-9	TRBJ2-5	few	CASSPQTGRETLYF	TGTGCCAGCAGCCCCCAGACAGGTCGAGAGACCCTGTACTTC
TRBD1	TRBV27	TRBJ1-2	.	CASSPGPTQGVYGYTF	TGTGCCAGCAGTCCCGGACCCACCCAGGGGGTCTATGGCTACACCTTC
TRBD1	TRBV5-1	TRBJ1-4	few	CASSRAGGNEKLFF	TGCGCCAGCTCCCGCGCAGGGGGAAATGAAAAACTGTTTTTT
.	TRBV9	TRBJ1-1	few	CASSSGTVFTEAFF	TGTGCCAGCAGCTCGGGGACGGTCTTCACTGAAGCTTTCTTT
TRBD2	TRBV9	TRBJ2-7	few	CASSVGTSGKLDSEQYF	TGTGCCAGCAGCGTAGGGACTAGCGGGAAACTAGACTCCGAGCAGTACTTC
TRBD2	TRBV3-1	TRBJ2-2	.	CACTQDGWIGGAIGAGELFF	TGTGCCTGCACCCAAGATGGTTGGATCGGGGGGGCCATAGGGGCCGGGGAGCTGTTTTTT
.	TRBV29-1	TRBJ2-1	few	CSVGRGDEQFF	TGCAGCGTTGGGAGGGGCGATGAGCAGTTCTTC
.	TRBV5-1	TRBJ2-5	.	CASSLEIGPSETQYF	TGCGCCAGCAGCTTGGAGATAGGTCCTTCAGAGACCCAGTACTTC
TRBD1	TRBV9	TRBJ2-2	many	CASSPRTGPTGELFF	TGTGCCAGCAGCCCCAGGACAGGCCCTACCGGGGAGCTGTTTTTT
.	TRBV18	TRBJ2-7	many	CASSPTSSYEQYF	TGTGCCAGCTCACCAACGAGCTCCTACGAGCAGTACTTC